Presented here are 4 T cell receptor beta chains from one specimen sequenced in a study of blood T cell repertoires in COVID-19. Clones were sequenced by immunoSEQ multiplex PCR, and TCRdb holds only the in-frame ones, with some missing. The data contain about 60,000 clones, about 70% of them seen just once; the ten biggest clones take up approximately 52%. The sequenced sample was peripheral blood. These receptor sequences come from a woman older than 75 with acute or convalescent COVID-19.

In this sample, this clone turned up once. The V call is TRBV4-1, the J call TRBJ2-1; 11 bases match TRBD2. Germline V CDR1 and CDR2: MGHRA, YSYEKL. V lost 0 bases and J lost 9; bases outside the gene matches: 10. This CDR3 comprises 17 residues. This CDR3 reads CASSQEKGASGRPEQFF. In nucleotides, the CDR3 is TGCGCCAGCAGCCAAGAAAAGGGAGCTAGCGGGAGGCCTGAGCAGTTCTTC.

The DNA for the CDR3 is TGTGCCAGCAGTTGGGGACATCCCTACGAGCAGTACTTC. Protein sequence: CASSWGHPYEQYF. The chain is built from TRBV6-2 or TRBV6-3 and TRBJ2-7; D might be TRBD1 (6 bases). The ends were cut back, 4 bases at V and 2 bases at J, with 9 bases in the middle. The CDR3 extends over 13 amino acids. Germline loops: CDR1 MNHEY, CDR2 SVGEGT.

In regard to this clone: One junction end disagrees with the germline gene, perhaps due to a read error. This chain uses TRBV28 with TRBJ2-5; TRBD2 is a possible D gene (5 bases). The CDR3 is made up of 13 amino acids. Germline V gives CDR1 MDHEN, CDR2 SYDVKM. CDR3 amino acids: CASSFDREDTQYF. Written as DNA, the CDR3 is TGTGCCAGCAGTTTCGATCGGGAAGATACCCAGTACTTC.

The chain recombines TRBV10-3 with TRBJ1-3, with unresolved D. V gave up 5 bases and J gave up 0 bases, with 11 bases separating them. The CDR3 extends over 15 amino acids. The germline CDR1 and CDR2 sequences are ENHRY and SYGVKD. The CDR3 here is CAISPDWSSGNTIYF. The CDR3 DNA follows: TGTGCCATCAGTCCGGACTGGAGCTCTGGAAACACCATATATTTT.